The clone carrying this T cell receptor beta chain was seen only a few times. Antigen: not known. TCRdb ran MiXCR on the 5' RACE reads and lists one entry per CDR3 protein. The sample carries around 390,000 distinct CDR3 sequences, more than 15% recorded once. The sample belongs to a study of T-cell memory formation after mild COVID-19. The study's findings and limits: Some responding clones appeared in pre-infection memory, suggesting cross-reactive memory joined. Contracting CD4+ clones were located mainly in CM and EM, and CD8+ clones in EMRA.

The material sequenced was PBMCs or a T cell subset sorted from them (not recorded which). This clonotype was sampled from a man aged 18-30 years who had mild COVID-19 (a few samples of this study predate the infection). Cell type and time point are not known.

CDR3 sequence reads: CASSLMGQGANSPLHF. The CDR3 DNA is TGTGCCAGCAGCTTAATGGGGCAGGGGGCAAATTCACCCCTCCACTTT. The genes are TRBV7-3 and TRBJ1-6, with TRBD1 matching over 8 bases. V lost 1 base, J lost 7 bases, and 6 bases stayed unmatched. Per the germline V gene, CDR1 is SGHTA and CDR2 is FQGTGA. The CDR3 runs to 16 residues.